The entry below gives a single T cell receptor (beta chain) sequence along with its context. This sample stems from a study of CD8 T cells in ankylosing spondylitis. J was trimmed by 9 bases and V by 4 bases; bases with no gene match: 7. CDR3 size: 13 residues. Germline assignment: CDR1 DFQATT and CDR2 SNEGSKA (reference sequence). TCRdb processed the 5' RACE reads anew with MiXCR; each CDR3 protein has one entry. The table shows 20,000 to 25,000 distinct CDR3 sequences, with 13% occurring only once. Sequenced sample: blood. This receptor was obtained from a male donor with ankylosing spondylitis or in good health (not recorded which). This sequence joins TRBV20-1 and TRBJ2-1; TRBD2 matches at 9 bases. The CDR3, as DNA: TGCAGTGCTATGCTAGCGGGGTGGGGTGAGCAGTTCTTC. Translating gives CSAMLAGWGEQFF.